This passage covers 7 T cell receptor beta chains from one sample sequenced in a study of cytomegalovirus exposure and HLA in healthy donors. The PCR employed 60 Vbeta primers together with 13 Jbeta primers. Libraries were prepared by immunoSEQ multiplex PCR; TCRdb keeps only in-frame clonotypes and omits some of them. Among 140,000 or so clones listed, roughly 87% were seen once. Sequenced material: PBMCs. These receptors were collected from a woman between 40 and 50 years old in good health and CMV-seronegative.

The genes are TRBV7-9 and TRBJ2-5; TRBD1 matches at 7 bases. The CDR3 sequence is 16 residues long. The ends lost 1 base at V and 5 bases at J; junction bases unmatched: 10. Per germline, CDR1 SEHNR and CDR2 FQNEAQ (reference sequence). CDR3 DNA sequence: TGTGCCAGCAGCTTAGAAGGGGGCGCCACCAGGGAGACCCAGTACTTC. Amino acids: CASSLEGGATRETQYF. The full variable domain, its missing parts supplied by reference TRBV7-9 and TRBJ2-5, is DTGVSQNPRHKITKRGQNVTFRCDPISEHNRLYWYRQTLGQGPEFLTYFQNEAQLEKSRLLSDRFSAERPKGSFSTLEIQRTEQGDSAMYLCASSLEGGATRETQYFGPGTRLLVL.

The V call is TRBV9, the J call TRBJ2-2, with TRBD2 matching over 9 bases. The germline V gene has CDR1 SGDLS and CDR2 YYNGEE. With 2 bases clipped from V and 7 bases from J, the junction kept 9 bases outside the gene matches. The CDR3 runs 16 residues. The CDR3 coding sequence is TGTGCCAGCAGCGTTACAGCGGGAGGCTCACTCGGGGAGCTGTTTTTT. This translates into CASSVTAGGSLGELFF.

This clone was picked up a small number of times. The rearrangement joins TRBV6-6 to TRBJ2-1, with D possibly TRBD2 on 5 matching bases. Deletions cut 6 bases from V and 5 bases from J, with 11 bases between. Looked up from germline, CDR1 is MNHNY and CDR2 is SVGAGI (reference sequence). The CDR3 is 13 residues long. The CDR3 sequence is CASSSNGDNEQFF. In nucleotides, the CDR3 is TGTGCCAGCAGCAGTAACGGGGACAATGAGCAGTTCTTC.

This sequence joins TRBV4-1 and TRBJ2-7; TRBD1 is a possible D gene (6 bases). The CDR3 length is 15 residues. The V gene's germline CDR1 is MGHRA and CDR2 YSYEKL. Trimming cost V 4 bases and J 1 base, with 14 bases left between them. The chain's CDR3 is CASSPSGVSSYEQYF. Here the CDR3 DNA reads TGCGCCAGCAGCCCTTCAGGGGTGTCATCCTACGAGCAGTACTTC.

The chain combines TRBV15 with TRBJ1-4; maybe TRBD1 (6 bases). Germline V CDR1 and CDR2: LNHNV, YYDKDF (reference sequence). V was clipped by 3 bases and J by 7 bases, with 12 bases between them. CDR3 length: 14 amino acids. For the CDR3, the DNA is TGTGCCACCAGCAGGGACAGAGGAGGTGAAAAACTGTTTTTT. Its protein product is CATSRDRGGEKLFF.

This clone was counted once. A junction end diverges from the germline sequence, so it may reflect a read error. This sequence joins TRBV7-9 and TRBJ1-1; D is unclear. Germline loops: CDR1 SEHNR, CDR2 FQNEAQ (reference sequence). The CDR3 runs 13 residues. The CDR3 nucleotides are TGTTCCAGCAGCCCGGGAGTGAACACTGAAGCTTTCTTT. Protein: CSSSPGVNTEAFF.

As for this clone: Distinct nucleotide sequences in the sample also encode this CDR3. The V gene is TRBV5-1, the J gene TRBJ2-1; maybe TRBD2 (5 bases). This CDR3 is 13 amino acids long. Trimming removed 0 bases at V and 5 bases at J, with 6 bases between. Germline V gene lookup returns CDR1 SGHRS and CDR2 YFSETQ. The CDR3 here is CASSLAGNNEQFF. The CDR3 DNA follows: TGCGCCAGCAGCTTGGCCGGGAACAATGAGCAGTTCTTC.